This TCR beta chain was identified in a study of CD8+CD57+ T cells in acquired aplastic anemia. Whole-study context: An average of approximately 3.2 ug of DNA was obtained from sorted CD4+ and CD8+ cells. As sequenced from healthy donors, CD4+ cells averaged about 9.8 million reads.

Study results and caveats: There were roughly 30 CD8+ CDR3 sequences that occurred in both patients and controls. Patients were compared with controls for CD8+ Simpson's diversity, and no significant difference emerged.

This CDR3 spans 13 amino acids. Germline assignment: CDR1 DFQATT and CDR2 SNEGSKA (reference sequence). Profiles of TCR beta VDJ and CDR3 were generated from a genomic DNA template. TCRdb re-derived calls from the reads in MiXCR, one entry per CDR3 protein. The sample holds a few hundred thousand distinct CDR3 sequences, roughly 55% seen once. On this clonotype itself: Its antigen is not identified. At one of its ends the junction is not consistent with the germline gene, which may arise from a read error.

The rearrangement links TRBV20-1 to TRBJ2-1, with D perhaps TRBD1 (5 bases). The specimen sequenced was sorted CD4+, CD8+, or CD8+CD57+ T cells (not recorded which) from PBMCs. The source of this sequence is a human donor in good health. The CDR3 region is CSARDHPDNEQFF. In DNA, the CDR3 is TGCAGTGCTAGAGATCACCCGGACAATGAGCAGTTTTTC.